Listed here are 21 T cell receptor beta chains from one sample, sequenced in a study of low-dose radiotherapy and immunotherapy resistance in tumors. Primers targeting TRAV and TRBV primed first-strand cDNA, covering alpha and beta chains. TCRs were put through approximately 20 PCR cycles of amplification with Phusion. A constant-region primer and the V-primer adapter served as the primer pair. TCRdb analysed the reads with MiXCR anew, one entry per CDR3 protein. The data hold 40,000 or so distinct CDR3 sequences, with around a third observed a single time. The sample's time point: before trial treatment. Source: PBMCs, taken before treatment. The receptors shown here come from a male donor with gallbladder cancer.

This clonotype was counted ten times or more. The chain has TRBV12-3 or TRBV12-4 and TRBJ2-7; 7 nucleotides match TRBD2. There are 15 residues in the CDR3. J gave up 0 bases and V 6 bases, and 8 bases lay outside the gene matches. CDR3 residues: CASSPTGTNSYEQYF. CDR3 sequence (DNA): TGTGCCAGCAGCCCGACCGGGACTAACTCCTACGAGCAGTACTTC.

This clonotype was observed many times. The CDR3 loop reads CASSQAATIYF. The CDR3 bases are TGTGCCAGCAGCCAAGCGGCCACCATATATTTT. The chain combines TRBV14 with TRBJ1-3; D is unclear. V lost 1 base and J lost 9, with 4 bases in between. This CDR3 has 11 amino acids. Germline V lookup: CDR1 SGHDN, CDR2 FVKESK.

In this sample, this clonotype turned up many times. The gene calls are TRBV2 and TRBJ2-1; D could derive from TRBD1 or TRBD2 (5 bases each). Germline V gene sequence: CDR1 SNHLY, CDR2 FYNNEI. The V gene lost 7 bases and the J gene lost 3 bases, with 13 bases spanning the gap. This CDR3 contains 14 residues. In nucleotides, the CDR3 is TGTGCCAGCACCCCCGGGGCAGGCTACAATGAGCAGTTCTTC. This encodes CASTPGAGYNEQFF.

This clonotype was found once. The DNA is left out, because the CDR3 cannot be placed on it with certainty; the CDR3 is given as TCRdb lists it. The rearrangement joins TRBV12-3 or TRBV12-4 to TRBJ2-2; the D call in the table, TRBD1, was not verified against the DNA. The CDR3 adds up to 15 amino acids, both ends counted. CDR3 amino acids: CASGDRGQAGELFFF.

At least ten counts were recorded for this clonotype. The CDR3 bases are TGTGCCATCAGTGCGCGTGTGGTAGGTGGGAGCTCCTACAATGAGCAGTTCTTC. It specifies CAISARVVGGSSYNEQFF. The chain recombines TRBV10-3 with TRBJ2-1, with D perhaps matching TRBD2 (5 bases). The V end was cut by 4 bases, the J end by 0 bases, with 19 bases between. Germline V gives CDR1 ENHRY, CDR2 SYGVKD. The CDR3 sequence is 18 residues long.

V and J are TRBV6-2 or TRBV6-3 and TRBJ2-3; D ambiguous. Germline CDR1 MNHEY, CDR2 SVGEGT. There are 14 residues in the CDR3. V was cut by 1 base and J by 2 bases, with 7 bases left in between. CDR3 in DNA: TGTGCCAGCAGTTACTTGGACGTCACAGATACGCAGTATTTT. The encoded protein is CASSYLDVTDTQYF.

The sample holds many counts of this clonotype. This chain uses TRBV6-6 with TRBJ2-3; D remains unclear. CDR1 and CDR2 from the germline V gene are MNHNY and SVGAGI (reference sequence). The CDR3 contains 14 residues. With 7 bases removed from V and 0 bases from J, the gap between germline ends came to 11 bases. CDR3 loop: CASKVTYSTDTQYF. The CDR3 nucleotides read TGTGCCAGCAAAGTTACGTATAGCACAGATACGCAGTATTTT.

J is TRBJ1-6 and V is TRBV5-1; 8 bases fit TRBD1. With V trimmed by 3 bases and J by 6 bases, 5 bases remained unmatched. CDR1 is SGHRS and CDR2 is YFSETQ in the germline V gene. The CDR3 sequence is 15 residues long. This CDR3 reads CASSSGQGSNSPLHF. The CDR3 bases are TGCGCCAGCAGCTCTGGACAGGGATCTAATTCACCCCTCCACTTT.

This clonotype has a count of ten or more. The gene calls are TRBV19 and TRBJ2-3; 11 bases match TRBD2. The germline CDR1 and CDR2 sequences are LNHDA and SQIVND (reference sequence). The CDR3 totals 16 residues. V shed 5 bases, J shed 0 bases, and the junction held 4 bases outside the gene matches. CDR3 sequence: CASSPGLAASTDTQYF. The CDR3, as DNA: TGTGCCAGTAGTCCGGGACTAGCGGCAAGCACAGATACGCAGTATTTT. The full variable domain, with the rest looked up from reference TRBV19 and TRBJ2-3, is DGGITQSPKYLFRKEGQNVTLSCEQNLNHDAMYWYRQDPGQGLRLIYYSQIVNDFQKGDIAEGYSVSREKKESFPLTVTSAQKNPTAFYLCASSPGLAASTDTQYFGPGTRLTVL.

This clonotype is labeled medium-sized. The chain couples TRBV6-2 or TRBV6-3 to TRBJ2-1, with a tentative D call TRBD1 (5 bases). Germline-derived CDR1 and CDR2 are MNHEY and SVGEGT. The CDR3 is 15 residues long. V dropped 0 bases and J dropped 3 bases, with 9 bases sitting between them. The CDR3 nucleotides are TGTGCCAGCAGTTACTCGGGTACAGGCTACAATGAGCAGTTCTTC. Its protein is CASSYSGTGYNEQFF.

By frequency in the sample, this clonotype is large. The rearrangement links TRBV28 to TRBJ2-3; the match to TRBD2 covers 16 bases. V lost 7 bases and J lost 6; bases outside the gene matches: 16. Germline values: CDR1 MDHEN, CDR2 SYDVKM. The CDR3 consists of 19 residues. The CDR3 protein is CASIPIKGTSGRGMDTQYF. Here the CDR3 DNA reads TGTGCCAGCATCCCCATCAAGGGGACTAGCGGGAGGGGGATGGATACGCAGTATTTT.

There are many counts of this clonotype. This sequence joins TRBV7-2 and TRBJ2-7, with no clear D. V was cut by 1 base and J by 3 bases, with 7 bases left in between. The CDR3 runs 13 residues. The germline CDR1 and CDR2 sequences are SGHTA and FQGNSA. In nucleotides, the CDR3 is TGTGCCAGCAGCTTAGGCAGCTACTACGAGCAGTACTTC. Amino acid sequence: CASSLGSYYEQYF.

The genes are TRBV20-1 and TRBJ2-7; 9 nucleotides match TRBD1. The junction had 5 bases not matched to a gene; V was cut back by 3 bases and J by 2 bases. Germline CDR1 is DFQATT and CDR2 is SNEGSKA (reference sequence). The CDR3 loop spans 14 amino acids. The CDR3 is CSARRGTGTYEQYF. CDR3 sequence (DNA): TGCAGTGCTAGGAGGGGGACAGGGACCTACGAGCAGTACTTC.

This clonotype has only a few counts. The V call is TRBV20-1, the J call TRBJ2-3; perhaps TRBD2 as D (7 bases). This CDR3 has 14 residues. Trimming pared 7 bases from V and 2 bases from J, leaving 16 bases between. Germline CDR1 reads DFQATT; CDR2 reads SNEGSKA (reference sequence). CDR3 amino acids: CSVPAGAFTDTQYF. The CDR3 coding sequence is TGCAGTGTTCCCGCGGGGGCCTTCACAGATACGCAGTATTTT.

The V gene is TRBV2, the J gene TRBJ2-4; tentative D call: TRBD2 (6 bases). Trimming removed 6 bases at V and 4 bases at J, with 16 bases between. Germline CDR1 reads SNHLY; CDR2 reads FYNNEI. This CDR3 spans 15 amino acids. The CDR3 region has the DNA TGTGCCAGCAGCGTTAGCGGAGGCACGAAAAACATTCAGTACTTC. It is translated as CASSVSGGTKNIQYF.

This clonotype was found a few times. The rearrangement links TRBV20-1 to TRBJ1-2, with D perhaps TRBD1 (6 bases). The germline gives CDR1 DFQATT, CDR2 SNEGSKA (reference sequence). Deletions cut 3 bases from V and 2 bases from J, with 10 bases between. The CDR3 spans 13 residues. The CDR3 coding sequence is TGCAGTGCTAGGTGGGACAAGAACTATGGCTACACCTTC. This translates into CSARWDKNYGYTF.

This clonotype was found once. The chain is built from TRBV6-5 and TRBJ2-3; D is possibly TRBD1 (8 bases). The ends were cut back, 2 bases at V and 6 bases at J, with 18 bases in the middle. CDR1 and CDR2 (germline): MNHEY, SVGAGI. This CDR3 is built from 16 residues. In DNA, the CDR3 is TGTGCCAGCAGTTACGCCAAGACAGGGGAGGGGGATACGCAGTATTTT. Its protein is CASSYAKTGEGDTQYF.

This clonotype was recorded many times. This rearrangement joins TRBV7-2 to TRBJ2-2, with 8 bases aligning to TRBD2. The germline CDR1 and CDR2 sequences are SGHTA and FQGNSA. The CDR3 contains 16 residues. V shed 2 bases, J shed 0 bases, and the junction held 2 bases outside the gene matches. The CDR3 DNA reads TGTGCCAGCAGCTTACGGGGGGGCTCGAACACCGGGGAGCTGTTTTTT. The encoded protein is CASSLRGGSNTGELFF.

This clonotype occurred many times. CDR3 sequence (DNA): TGTGCCAGCACTCCCAGCGGGGCCCGCTCCTACGAGCAGTACTTC. It encodes CASTPSGARSYEQYF. The chain combines TRBV6-6 with TRBJ2-7, with 7 bases lining up with TRBD2. Germline assignment: CDR1 MNHNY and CDR2 SVGAGI (reference sequence). The J segment lost 0 bases and the V segment lost 7 bases, leaving 9 bases of the junction unmatched. This CDR3 contains 15 residues.

This clonotype was observed at least ten times. The V and J genes are TRBV19 and TRBJ2-3; 8 bases map to TRBD2. CDR3 length equals 15 residues. V was pared by 8 bases and J by 0 bases, with 7 bases of the junction left unmatched. Germline V CDR1 and CDR2: LNHDA, SQIVND (reference sequence). CDR3 sequence (DNA): TGTGCCAGTTCACGTAGCGGGGCTAGCACAGATACGCAGTATTTT. Residues: CASSRSGASTDTQYF.

The V call is TRBV29-1, the J call TRBJ1-1, with TRBD1 identical over 10 bases. V lost 4 bases and J lost 4; bases outside the gene matches: 3. Germline CDR1 SQVTM, CDR2 ANQGSEA. The CDR3 covers 13 residues. This chain's CDR3 is CSVGGQGGTEAFF. CDR3 sequence (DNA): TGCAGCGTTGGAGGACAGGGGGGCACTGAAGCTTTCTTT. The whole variable domain, remainder taken from reference TRBV29-1 and TRBJ1-1, is SAVISQKPSRDICQRGTSLTIQCQVDSQVTMMFWYRQQPGQSLTLIATANQGSEATYESGFVIDKFPISRPNLTFSTLTVSNMSPEDSSIYLCSVGGQGGTEAFFGQGTRLTVV.